This T cell receptor beta chain was recovered during a study of CD8+ T cells in alopecia areata. Regarding the study as a whole: Many expanded lesional clones persisted in scalp and blood during tofacitinib treatment. Expanded CD8+ clones among the top 100, as well as scalp clonality, were significantly decreased by tofacitinib.

Treatment defined: oral pan-JAK inhibitor, 5-10 mg twice daily. The sample holds a few counts of this clone. Its target is not known. The CDR3 spans 15 residues. Deletions cut 4 bases from V and 2 bases from J, with 10 bases between. Germline CDR1 is SGHRS and CDR2 is YFSETQ. RNA extraction was followed by reverse transcription into cDNA, which acted as the sequencing template. Repertoires were generated with immunoSEQ multiplex PCR, while TCRdb's copy carries only in-frame clones and drops some. Found here are about 180,000 clones, about 54% of them singletons; the top ten hold 15% to 20%. The genes are TRBV5-1 and TRBJ2-6; D assignment may be TRBD1 or TRBD2 (5 bases each). The source was CD4+ T cells sorted from blood, collected at approximately week 60, from a patient treated with tofacitinib. This receptor was taken from a human donor with alopecia areata. In DNA form, the CDR3 reads TGCGCCAGCAGCGCCCAGGGACCTGGGGCCAACGTCCTGACTTTC. This codes for CASSAQGPGANVLTF.